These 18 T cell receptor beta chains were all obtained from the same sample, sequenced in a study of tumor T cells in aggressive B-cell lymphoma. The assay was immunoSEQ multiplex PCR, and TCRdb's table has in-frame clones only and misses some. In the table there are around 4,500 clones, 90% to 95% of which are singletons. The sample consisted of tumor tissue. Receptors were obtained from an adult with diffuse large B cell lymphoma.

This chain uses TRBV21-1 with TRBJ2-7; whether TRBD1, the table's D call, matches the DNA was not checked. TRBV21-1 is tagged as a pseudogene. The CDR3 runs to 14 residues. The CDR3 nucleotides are TGTGCCAGCAGCGCTAGACAGGGGCGATACGAGCAGTACTTC. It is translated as CASSARQGRYEQYF.

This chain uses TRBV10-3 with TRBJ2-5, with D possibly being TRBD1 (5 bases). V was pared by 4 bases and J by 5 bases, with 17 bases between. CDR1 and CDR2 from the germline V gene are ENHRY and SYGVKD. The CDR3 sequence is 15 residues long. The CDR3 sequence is CAISATLTGAETQYF. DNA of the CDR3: TGTGCCATCAGTGCAACCTTGACTGGGGCGGAGACCCAGTACTTC.

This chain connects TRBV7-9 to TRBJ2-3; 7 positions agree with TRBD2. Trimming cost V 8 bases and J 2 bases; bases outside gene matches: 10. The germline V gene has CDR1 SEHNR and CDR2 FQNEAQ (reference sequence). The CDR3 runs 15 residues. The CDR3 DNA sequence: TGTGCCAGCGCCCTTGGGCTAGCGGTCACAGATACGCAGTATTTT. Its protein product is CASALGLAVTDTQYF.

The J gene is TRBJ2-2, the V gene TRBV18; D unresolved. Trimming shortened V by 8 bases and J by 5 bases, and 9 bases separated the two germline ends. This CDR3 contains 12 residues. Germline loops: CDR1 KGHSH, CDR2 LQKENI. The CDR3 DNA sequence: TGTGCCAGCCCTTCCGTGACCGGGGAGCTGTTTTTT. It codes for CASPSVTGELFF.

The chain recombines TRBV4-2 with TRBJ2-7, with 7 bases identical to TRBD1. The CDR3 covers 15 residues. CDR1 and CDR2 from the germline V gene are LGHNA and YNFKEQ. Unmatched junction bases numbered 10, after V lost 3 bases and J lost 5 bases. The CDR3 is CASSQRQGNYDEQYF. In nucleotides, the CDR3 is TGTGCCAGCAGCCAGAGACAGGGAAACTACGACGAGCAGTACTTC.

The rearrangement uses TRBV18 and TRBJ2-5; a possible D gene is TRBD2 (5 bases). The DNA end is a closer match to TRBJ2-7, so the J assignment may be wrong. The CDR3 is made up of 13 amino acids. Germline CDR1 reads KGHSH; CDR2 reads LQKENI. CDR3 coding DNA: TGTGCCAGCTCAGGAGGCGAAGTGTCCGAGCAGTACTTC. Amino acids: CASSGGEVSEQYF.

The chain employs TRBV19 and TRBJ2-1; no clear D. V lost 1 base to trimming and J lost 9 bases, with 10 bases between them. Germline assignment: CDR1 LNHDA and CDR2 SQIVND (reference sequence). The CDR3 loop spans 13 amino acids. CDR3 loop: CASSIGASGEQFF. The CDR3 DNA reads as TGTGCCAGTAGTATAGGAGCCTCTGGTGAGCAGTTCTTC.

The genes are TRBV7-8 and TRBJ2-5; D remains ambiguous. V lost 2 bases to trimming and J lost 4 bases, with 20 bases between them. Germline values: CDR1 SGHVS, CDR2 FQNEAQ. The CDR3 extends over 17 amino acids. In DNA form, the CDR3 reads TGTGCCAGCAGCTTAACGGCAGGAAGGCAAGCCGGAGAGACCCAGTACTTC. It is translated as CASSLTAGRQAGETQYF.

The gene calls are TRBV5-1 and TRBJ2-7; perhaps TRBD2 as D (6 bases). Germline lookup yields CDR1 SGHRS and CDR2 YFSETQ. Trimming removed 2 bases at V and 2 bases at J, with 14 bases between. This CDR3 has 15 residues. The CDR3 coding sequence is TGCGCCAGCAGCTTTCAGGCGGGAACAGCCTACGAGCAGTACTTC. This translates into CASSFQAGTAYEQYF.

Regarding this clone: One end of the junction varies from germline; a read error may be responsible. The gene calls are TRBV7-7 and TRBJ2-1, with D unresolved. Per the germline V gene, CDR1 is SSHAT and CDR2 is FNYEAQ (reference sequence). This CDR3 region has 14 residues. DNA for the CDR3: TGTGCTAGCAGCCACACTACCGACTCAAATGAGCAGTTCTTC. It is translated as CASSHTTDSNEQFF.

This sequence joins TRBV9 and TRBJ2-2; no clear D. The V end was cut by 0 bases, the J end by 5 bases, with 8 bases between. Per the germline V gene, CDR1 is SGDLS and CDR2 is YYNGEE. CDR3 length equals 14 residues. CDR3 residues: CASSVGGVTGELFF. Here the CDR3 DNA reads TGTGCCAGCAGCGTAGGAGGTGTAACCGGGGAGCTGTTTTTT.

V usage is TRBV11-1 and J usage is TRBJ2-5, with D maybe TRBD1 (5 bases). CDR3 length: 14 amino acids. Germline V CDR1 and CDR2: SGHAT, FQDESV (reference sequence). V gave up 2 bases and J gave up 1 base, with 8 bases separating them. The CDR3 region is CASSLQGSQETQYF. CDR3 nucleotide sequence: TGTGCCAGCAGCTTACAGGGAAGCCAAGAGACCCAGTACTTC.

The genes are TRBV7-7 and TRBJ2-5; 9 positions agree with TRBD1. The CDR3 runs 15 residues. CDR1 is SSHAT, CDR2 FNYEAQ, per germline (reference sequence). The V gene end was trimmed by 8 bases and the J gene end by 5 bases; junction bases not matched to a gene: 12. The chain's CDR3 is CASSRTGVIEETQYF. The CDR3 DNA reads TGTGCCAGCTCCCGGACAGGGGTTATTGAGGAGACCCAGTACTTC.

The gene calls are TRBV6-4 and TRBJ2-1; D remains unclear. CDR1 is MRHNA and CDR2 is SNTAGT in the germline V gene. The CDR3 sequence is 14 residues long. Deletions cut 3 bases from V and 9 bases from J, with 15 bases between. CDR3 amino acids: CASSELMASGEQFF. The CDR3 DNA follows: TGTGCCAGCAGTGAACTAATGGCGTCGGGTGAGCAGTTCTTC.

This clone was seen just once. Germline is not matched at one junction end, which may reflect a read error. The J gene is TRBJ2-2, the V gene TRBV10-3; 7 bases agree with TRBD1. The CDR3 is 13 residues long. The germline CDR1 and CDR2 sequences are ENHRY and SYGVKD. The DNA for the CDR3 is TGTGCCACCCCGGGACAGAACACCGGGGAGCTATTTTTT. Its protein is CATPGQNTGELFF.

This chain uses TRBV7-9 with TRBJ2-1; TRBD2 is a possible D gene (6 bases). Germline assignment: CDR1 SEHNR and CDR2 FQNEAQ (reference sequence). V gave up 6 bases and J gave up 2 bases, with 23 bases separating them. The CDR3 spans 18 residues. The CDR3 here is CASSYHRIVGGPYNEQFF. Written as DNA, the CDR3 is TGTGCCAGCAGTTACCATAGGATTGTGGGAGGTCCCTACAATGAGCAGTTCTTC.

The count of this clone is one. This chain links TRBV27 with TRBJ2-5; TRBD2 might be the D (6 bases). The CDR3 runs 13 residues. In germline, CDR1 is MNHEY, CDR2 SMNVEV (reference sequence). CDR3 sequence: CVFGGGLSETQYF. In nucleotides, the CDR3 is TGTGTCTTCGGGGGAGGACTATCGGAGACCCAGTACTTC.

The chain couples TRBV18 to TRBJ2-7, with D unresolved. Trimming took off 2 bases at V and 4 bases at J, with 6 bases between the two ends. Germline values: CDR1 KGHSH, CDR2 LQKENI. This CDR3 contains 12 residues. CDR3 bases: TGTGCCAGCTCACCAAACAGATACGAGCAGTACTTC. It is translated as CASSPNRYEQYF.